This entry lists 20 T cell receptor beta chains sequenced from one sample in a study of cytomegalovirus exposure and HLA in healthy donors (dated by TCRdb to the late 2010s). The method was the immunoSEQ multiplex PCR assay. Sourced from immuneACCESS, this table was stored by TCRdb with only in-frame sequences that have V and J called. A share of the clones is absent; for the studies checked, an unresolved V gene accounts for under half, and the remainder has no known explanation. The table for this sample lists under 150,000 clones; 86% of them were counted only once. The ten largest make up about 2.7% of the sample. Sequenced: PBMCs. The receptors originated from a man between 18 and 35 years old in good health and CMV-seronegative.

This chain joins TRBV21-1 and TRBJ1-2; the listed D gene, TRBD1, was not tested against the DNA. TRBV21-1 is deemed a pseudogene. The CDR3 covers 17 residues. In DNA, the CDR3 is TGTGCCAGCAGCAAAGATTCGGCAGGGTCACCTTTCTATGGCTACACCTTC. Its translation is CASSKDSAGSPFYGYTF.

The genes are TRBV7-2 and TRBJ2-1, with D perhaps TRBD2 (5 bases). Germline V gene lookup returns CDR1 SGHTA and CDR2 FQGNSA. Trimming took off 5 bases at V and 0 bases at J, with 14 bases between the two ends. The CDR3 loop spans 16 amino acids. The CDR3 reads CASSPRTGRSYNEQFF. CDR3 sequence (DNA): TGTGCCAGCAGCCCCCGGACTGGGCGCTCCTACAATGAGCAGTTCTTC.

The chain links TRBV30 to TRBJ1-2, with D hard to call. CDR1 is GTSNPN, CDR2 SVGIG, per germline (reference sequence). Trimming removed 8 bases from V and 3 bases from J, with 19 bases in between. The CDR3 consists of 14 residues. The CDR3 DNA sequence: TGTGCCCACAACGGCGATGGAGGGCACTATGGCTACACCTTC. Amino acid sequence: CAHNGDGGHYGYTF.

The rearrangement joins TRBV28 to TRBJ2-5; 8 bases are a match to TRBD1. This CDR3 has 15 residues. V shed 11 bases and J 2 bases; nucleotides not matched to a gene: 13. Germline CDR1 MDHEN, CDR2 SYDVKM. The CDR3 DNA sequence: TGTGCCCCACACGGGCAGGGGGCACTACAAGAGACCCAGTACTTC. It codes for CAPHGQGALQETQYF.

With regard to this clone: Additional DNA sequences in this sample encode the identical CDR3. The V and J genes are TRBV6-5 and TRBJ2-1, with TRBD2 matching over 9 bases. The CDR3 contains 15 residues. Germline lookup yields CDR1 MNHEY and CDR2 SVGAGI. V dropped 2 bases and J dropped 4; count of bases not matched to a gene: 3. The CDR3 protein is CASSYRLAGYNEQFF. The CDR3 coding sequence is TGTGCCAGCAGTTACAGGCTAGCGGGGTACAATGAGCAGTTCTTC.

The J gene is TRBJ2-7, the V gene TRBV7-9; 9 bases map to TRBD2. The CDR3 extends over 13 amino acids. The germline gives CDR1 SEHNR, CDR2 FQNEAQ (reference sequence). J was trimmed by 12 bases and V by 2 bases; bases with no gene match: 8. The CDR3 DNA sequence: TGTGCCAGCAGCTTACTGCTAGCGGGACGAGCGTACTTC. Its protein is CASSLLLAGRAYF.

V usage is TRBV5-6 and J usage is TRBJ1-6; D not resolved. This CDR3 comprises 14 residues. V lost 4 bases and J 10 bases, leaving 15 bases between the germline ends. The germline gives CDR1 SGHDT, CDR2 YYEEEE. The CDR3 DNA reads TGTGCCAGCAGCCCCGGAGGGTCGAACTCACCCCTCCACTTT. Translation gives CASSPGGSNSPLHF.

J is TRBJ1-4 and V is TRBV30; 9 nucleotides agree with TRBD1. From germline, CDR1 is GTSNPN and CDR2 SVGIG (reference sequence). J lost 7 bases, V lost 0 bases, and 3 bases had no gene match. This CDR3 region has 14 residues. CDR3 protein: CAWSVNRGREKLFF. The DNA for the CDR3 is TGTGCCTGGAGTGTAAACAGGGGGCGTGAAAAACTGTTTTTT.

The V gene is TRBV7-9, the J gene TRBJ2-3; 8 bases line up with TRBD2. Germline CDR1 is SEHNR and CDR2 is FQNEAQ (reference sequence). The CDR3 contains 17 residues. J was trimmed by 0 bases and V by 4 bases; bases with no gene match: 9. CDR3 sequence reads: CASSSPGSGGSTDTQYF. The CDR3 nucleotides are TGTGCCAGCAGCTCCCCGGGGAGCGGGGGTAGCACAGATACGCAGTATTTT.

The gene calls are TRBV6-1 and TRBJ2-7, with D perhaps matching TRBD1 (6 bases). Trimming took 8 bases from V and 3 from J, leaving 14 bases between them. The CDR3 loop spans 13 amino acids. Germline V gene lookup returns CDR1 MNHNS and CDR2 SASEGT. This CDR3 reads CASHFRGVYEQYF. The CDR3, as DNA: TGTGCCAGCCACTTCAGGGGAGTCTACGAGCAGTACTTC.

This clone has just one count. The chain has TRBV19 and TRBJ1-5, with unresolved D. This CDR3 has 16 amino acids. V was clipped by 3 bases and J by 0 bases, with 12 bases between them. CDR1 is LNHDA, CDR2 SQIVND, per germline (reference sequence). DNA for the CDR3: TGTGCCAGTAGTATTTTGGGCCTGTATAGCAATCAGCCCCAGCATTTT. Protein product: CASSILGLYSNQPQHF.

The CDR3 here is CASSHDRNSYEQYF. In DNA form, the CDR3 reads TGTGCCAGCAGTCACGACAGAAATTCCTACGAGCAGTACTTC. V and J are TRBV13 and TRBJ2-7, with D tentatively TRBD1 (5 bases). This CDR3 has 14 residues. V lost 6 bases and J 1 base, leaving 13 bases between the germline ends. Germline CDR1 and CDR2: PRHDT and FYEKMQ (reference sequence).

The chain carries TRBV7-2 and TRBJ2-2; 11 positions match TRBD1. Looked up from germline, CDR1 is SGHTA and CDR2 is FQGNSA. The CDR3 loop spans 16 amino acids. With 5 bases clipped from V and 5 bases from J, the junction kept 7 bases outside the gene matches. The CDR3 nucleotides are TGTGCCAGCAGCCCTCCCGGGACAGGGGGGACCGGGGAGCTGTTTTTT. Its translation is CASSPPGTGGTGELFF.

CDR3 amino acids: CASSVALDDRPNTPFF. CDR3 coding DNA: TGTGCCAGCAGCGTAGCTCTGGACGACAGGCCGAACACCCCGTTCTTC. V usage is TRBV9 and J usage is TRBJ2-1, with a tentative D call TRBD1 (6 bases). CDR1 is SGDLS, CDR2 YYNGEE, per germline. The CDR3 totals 16 residues. The ends were cut back, 0 bases at V and 15 bases at J, with 25 bases in the middle. Supplemented by reference TRBV9 and TRBJ2-1, the full variable domain reads DSGVTQTPKHLITATGQRVTLRCSPRSGDLSVYWYQQSLDQGLQFLIQYYNGEERAKGNILERFSAQQFPDLHSELNLSSLELGDSALYFCASSVALDDRPNTPFFGPGTRLTVL.

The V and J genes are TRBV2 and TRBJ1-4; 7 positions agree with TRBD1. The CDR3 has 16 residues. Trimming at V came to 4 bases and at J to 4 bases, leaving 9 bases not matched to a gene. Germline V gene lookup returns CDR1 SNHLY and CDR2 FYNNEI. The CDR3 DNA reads TGTGCCAGCAGTGTTATCGGGACAGCCGTTAATGAAAAACTGTTTTTT. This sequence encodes CASSVIGTAVNEKLFF.

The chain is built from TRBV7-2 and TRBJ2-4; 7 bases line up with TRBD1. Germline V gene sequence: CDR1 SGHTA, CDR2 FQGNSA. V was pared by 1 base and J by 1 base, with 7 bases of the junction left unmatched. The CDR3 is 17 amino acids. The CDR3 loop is CASSLVKGGAAKNIQYF. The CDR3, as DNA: TGTGCCAGCAGCTTAGTAAAAGGGGGCGCGGCCAAAAACATTCAGTACTTC. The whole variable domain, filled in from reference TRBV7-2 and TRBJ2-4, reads GAGVSQSPSNKVTEKGKDVELRCDPISGHTALYWYRQSLGQGLEFLIYFQGNSAPDKSGLPSDRFSAERTGGSVSTLTIQRTQQEDSAVYLCASSLVKGGAAKNIQYFGAGTRLSVL.

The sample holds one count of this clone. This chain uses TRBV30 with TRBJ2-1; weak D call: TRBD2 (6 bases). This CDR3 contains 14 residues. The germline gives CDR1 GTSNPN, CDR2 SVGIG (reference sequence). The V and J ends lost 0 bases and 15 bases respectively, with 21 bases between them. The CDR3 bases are TGTGCCTGGAGTGTAACGGGCCGGGGACTGCACCTGTTCTTC. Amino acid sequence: CAWSVTGRGLHLFF.

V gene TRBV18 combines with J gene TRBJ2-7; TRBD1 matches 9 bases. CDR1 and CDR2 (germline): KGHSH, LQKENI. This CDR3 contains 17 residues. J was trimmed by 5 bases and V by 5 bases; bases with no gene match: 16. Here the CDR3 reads CASSNLYRTGAWDEQYF. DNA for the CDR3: TGTGCCAGCTCAAATCTTTATAGGACAGGGGCATGGGACGAGCAGTACTTC.

CDR3 sequence (DNA): TGTGCCAGCAACTCTCCCAGGGTTAGCACAGATACGCAGTATTTT. It yields the protein CASNSPRVSTDTQYF. The chain is built from TRBV6-5 and TRBJ2-3; weak D call: TRBD1 (5 bases). The germline gives CDR1 MNHEY, CDR2 SVGAGI. This CDR3 spans 15 amino acids. V was trimmed by 7 bases and J by 0 bases, leaving 14 bases between them.

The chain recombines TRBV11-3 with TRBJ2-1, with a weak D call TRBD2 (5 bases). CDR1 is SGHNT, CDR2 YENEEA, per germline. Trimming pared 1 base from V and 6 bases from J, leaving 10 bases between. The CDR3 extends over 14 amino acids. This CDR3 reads CASSLGAEANEQFF. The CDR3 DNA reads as TGTGCCAGCAGCTTAGGGGCGGAGGCCAATGAGCAGTTCTTC. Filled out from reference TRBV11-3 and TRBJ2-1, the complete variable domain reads EAGVVQSPRYKIIEKKQPVAFWCNPISGHNTLYWYLQNLGQGPELLIRYENEEAVDDSQLPKDRFSAERLKGVDSTLKIQPAELGDSAVYLCASSLGAEANEQFFGPGTRLTVL.